One sample yielded the 29 T cell receptor beta chains listed below, sequenced in a study of T-cell reconstitution after alpha-beta-depleted transplantation in children. Unique molecular identifiers were incorporated during preparation of the TCRbeta library. TCRdb used MiXCR to reprocess the PCR reads, holding one entry per CDR3 protein. The sample includes about 980,000 distinct CDR3 sequences, 25% to 35% of them seen just once. Sequences were derived from PBMCs, mostly from graft donor cells, sampled 360 days after TCRalphabeta/CD19-depleted stem cell transplant. These receptors were collected from a boy under two years old who had a stem cell transplant for SCID, so the T cells may come from the graft donor.

The chain employs TRBV6-5 and TRBJ2-1; D may be TRBD1 (5 bases). Germline assignment: CDR1 MNHEY and CDR2 SVGAGI. Trimming cost V 0 bases and J 8 bases, with 8 bases left between them. This CDR3 has 13 residues. The CDR3 nucleotides read TGTGCCAGCAGTTACTCGGACAACTATGAGCAGTTCTTC. The encoded protein is CASSYSDNYEQFF.

This clonotype has only a few counts. The chain is built from TRBV4-1 and TRBJ2-1; 13 nucleotides line up with TRBD2. This CDR3 spans 20 amino acids. Germline assignment: CDR1 MGHRA and CDR2 YSYEKL. The V gene end was trimmed by 4 bases and the J gene end by 2 bases; junction bases not matched to a gene: 14. CDR3 sequence: CASSPVKLAGGPRTYNEQFF. The CDR3 DNA is TGCGCCAGCAGCCCAGTGAAACTAGCGGGGGGGCCTAGGACCTACAATGAGCAGTTCTTC.

This chain uses TRBV5-1 with TRBJ2-1; D possibly corresponds to TRBD2 (6 bases). CDR3 length: 18 amino acids. CDR1 and CDR2 from the germline V gene are SGHRS and YFSETQ. Trimming took off 2 bases at V and 0 bases at J, with 18 bases between the two ends. CDR3 coding DNA: TGCGCCAGCAGCTTCGTGGGTTGGGGGGAAAGCTCCTACAATGAGCAGTTCTTC. This sequence encodes CASSFVGWGESSYNEQFF. The whole variable domain, remainder taken from reference TRBV5-1 and TRBJ2-1, is KAGVTQTPRYLIKTRGQQVTLSCSPISGHRSVSWYQQTPGQGLQFLFEYFSETQRNKGNFPGRFSGRQFSNSRSEMNVSTLELGDSALYLCASSFVGWGESSYNEQFFGPGTRLTVL.

The chain links TRBV29-1 to TRBJ2-5; D possibly corresponds to TRBD1 (5 bases). CDR3 length equals 13 residues. Trimming shortened V by 5 bases and J by 1 base, and 11 bases separated the two germline ends. Germline lookup yields CDR1 SQVTM and CDR2 ANQGSEA. CDR3 region: CSVHRQGQETQYF. CDR3 DNA: TGCAGCGTTCATCGGCAGGGCCAAGAGACCCAGTACTTC.

Many counts were recorded for this clonotype. The chain couples TRBV3-1 to TRBJ2-2; no definite D call. V was shortened by 4 bases and J by 2 bases, with 20 bases between the two germline ends. CDR1 and CDR2 from the germline V gene are LGHDT and YNNKEL (reference sequence). The CDR3 has 18 residues. The CDR3 region has the DNA TGTGCCAGCAGCCTAACAAAACACCCGCGACGAAACACCGGGGAGCTGTTTTTT. Protein: CASSLTKHPRRNTGELFF.

In this sample, this clonotype turned up many times. The V and J genes are TRBV13 and TRBJ2-1, with 7 bases that match TRBD1. The CDR3 totals 14 residues. The germline V gene encodes CDR1 PRHDT and CDR2 FYEKMQ (reference sequence). V was clipped by 0 bases and J by 4 bases; unmatched bases: 0. The CDR3 loop reads CASSLGGQYNEQFF. The DNA of the CDR3 is TGTGCCAGCAGCTTAGGGGGACAGTACAATGAGCAGTTCTTC.

CDR3 nucleotide sequence: TGCGCCAGCACCAGAGTGACAGGGGGCAGGGGCAATGAGCAGTTCTTC. This codes for CASTRVTGGRGNEQFF. The V gene is TRBV5-1, the J gene TRBJ2-1; 10 bases line up with TRBD1. Unmatched junction bases numbered 12, after V lost 6 bases and J lost 6 bases. Germline lookup yields CDR1 SGHRS and CDR2 YFSETQ. The CDR3 loop spans 16 amino acids.

This clonotype was seen many times. The chain combines TRBV29-1 with TRBJ2-3, with 12 bases aligning to TRBD2. Germline V gives CDR1 SQVTM, CDR2 ANQGSEA. The ends lost 7 bases at V and 5 bases at J; junction bases unmatched: 10. The CDR3 covers 15 residues. The CDR3 DNA sequence: TGCAGCGCTGTACTAGCGGGGGGATTAGAAGATACGCAGTATTTT. It encodes CSAVLAGGLEDTQYF.

This chain joins TRBV4-3 and TRBJ2-1; 7 bases fit TRBD1. Germline lookup yields CDR1 LGHNA and CDR2 YSLEER. The junction had 12 bases not matched to a gene; V was cut back by 0 bases and J by 7 bases. CDR3 length: 17 amino acids. The CDR3 nucleotides are TGCGCCAGCAGCCAAGATCAGGGAGCAGGGGGTAAGAATGAGCAGTTCTTC. Translating gives CASSQDQGAGGKNEQFF.

J is TRBJ1-2 and V is TRBV7-9, with 9 bases fitting TRBD1. CDR1 is SEHNR, CDR2 FQNEAQ, per germline (reference sequence). The CDR3 length is 14 residues. The V and J ends lost 5 bases and 3 bases, in that order; junction bases with no gene match: 4. The chain's CDR3 is CASSATGGDYGYTF. Here the CDR3 DNA reads TGTGCCAGCAGCGCGACAGGGGGGGACTATGGCTACACCTTC.

The chain has TRBV6-1 and TRBJ2-2, with 7 bases that match TRBD1. Germline CDR1 MNHNS, CDR2 SASEGT. The CDR3 totals 14 residues. The junction had 5 bases not matched to a gene; V was cut back by 6 bases and J by 4 bases. Written as DNA, the CDR3 is TGTGCCAGCAGGCAACAGGGGCTCACCGGGGAGCTGTTTTTT. It is translated as CASRQQGLTGELFF.

The chain couples TRBV4-2 to TRBJ2-4, with D uncertain. Deletions cut 3 bases from V and 4 bases from J, with 13 bases between. Germline V gene data show CDR1 as LGHNA and CDR2 as YNFKEQ. The CDR3 extends over 15 amino acids. The CDR3 sequence is CASSHNLETKNIQYF. CDR3 sequence (DNA): TGTGCCAGCAGCCACAACCTAGAGACGAAAAACATTCAGTACTTC.

This sequence joins TRBV25-1 and TRBJ2-2, with 10 bases matching TRBD1. The CDR3 runs 17 residues. Per germline, CDR1 MGHDK and CDR2 SYGVNS. Here the CDR3 reads CVKIRDRGPRNTGELFF. CDR3 DNA: TGTGTCAAAATCCGGGACAGGGGCCCGAGGAACACCGGGGAGCTGTTTTTT.

CDR3 sequence: CASSRLHSFRYNEQFF. The CDR3 nucleotides read TGTGCCAGCAGTCGCCTCCATTCATTCCGTTACAATGAGCAGTTCTTC. The rearrangement links TRBV6-2 or TRBV6-3 to TRBJ2-1, with D unclear. The length of the CDR3 is 16 residues. CDR1 and CDR2 (germline): MNHEY, SVGEGT. V gave up 5 bases and J gave up 4 bases, with 18 bases separating them.

V gene TRBV15 combines with J gene TRBJ2-1; D assignment may be TRBD1 or TRBD2 (5 bases each). CDR1 and CDR2 from the germline V gene are LNHNV and YYDKDF (reference sequence). V lost 1 base, J lost 6 bases, and 16 bases lay in between. The CDR3 runs to 16 residues. The CDR3 DNA reads TGTGCCACCAGCAGAGTCCGGGTGTCGGGGCTCAATGAGCAGTTCTTC. Its protein is CATSRVRVSGLNEQFF.

This clonotype was seen a few times. The chain has TRBV4-1 and TRBJ2-3, with 13 nucleotides matching TRBD2. J lost 2 bases, V lost 3 bases, and 8 bases had no gene match. Germline V lookup: CDR1 MGHRA, CDR2 YSYEKL. CDR3 size: 18 residues. The DNA for the CDR3 is TGCGCCAGCAGCCACGGAGGGACTAGCGGGGCTTACACAGATACGCAGTATTTT. As protein: CASSHGGTSGAYTDTQYF.

This clonotype has just a few counts. The rearrangement joins TRBV10-3 to TRBJ2-1; D is possibly TRBD2 (6 bases). Trimming left V 6 bases short and J 7 bases short, with 19 bases between. In germline, CDR1 is ENHRY, CDR2 SYGVKD. This CDR3 contains 15 residues. The CDR3 protein is CAIRDLARLSNEQFF. CDR3 sequence (DNA): TGTGCCATCAGGGACCTAGCGCGATTAAGTAATGAGCAGTTCTTC.

This clonotype was detected only a few times. The chain employs TRBV19 and TRBJ2-7, with D maybe TRBD2 (5 bases). V was pared by 1 base and J by 3 bases, with 13 bases between. Germline-derived CDR1 and CDR2 are LNHDA and SQIVND (reference sequence). The CDR3 is made up of 15 amino acids. The CDR3 DNA sequence: TGTGCCAGTAGTATAGGACGGGGAAGGGACTACGAGCAGTACTTC. Protein product: CASSIGRGRDYEQYF.

The chain uses TRBV14 and TRBJ2-5; D may correspond to TRBD1 or TRBD2 (6 bases each). Germline CDR1 is SGHDN and CDR2 is FVKESK. CDR3 length: 14 amino acids. Trimming pared 4 bases from V and 6 bases from J, leaving 15 bases between. DNA for the CDR3: TGTGCCAGCAGCCTTCTCGGAGGGGGGAAGACCCAGTACTTC. Its translation: CASSLLGGGKTQYF. Full variable domain (outside the CDR3, taken from reference TRBV14 and TRBJ2-5): EAGVTQFPSHSVIEKGQTVTLRCDPISGHDNLYWYRRVMGKEIKFLLHFVKESKQDESGMPNNRFLAERTGGTYSTLKVQPAELEDSGVYFCASSLLGGGKTQYFGPGTRLLVL.

V is TRBV25-1 and J is TRBJ2-7, with D perhaps TRBD2 (5 bases). Trimming stripped 10 bases from V and 3 bases from J, with 10 bases between. The CDR3 extends over 11 amino acids. Germline V CDR1 and CDR2: MGHDK, SYGVNS. CDR3: CATSGNYEQYF. CDR3 sequence (DNA): TGTGCCACCTCCGGGAACTACGAGCAGTACTTC.

The chain links TRBV3-1 to TRBJ1-4, with no clear D. Germline V lookup: CDR1 LGHDT, CDR2 YNNKEL (reference sequence). This CDR3 spans 12 amino acids. The V end was cut by 0 bases, the J end by 12 bases, with 8 bases between. CDR3 sequence reads: CASSQDPEELFF. Written as DNA, the CDR3 is TGTGCCAGCAGCCAAGACCCGGAGGAACTGTTTTTT.

The table lists this clonotype with a few counts. The CDR3 DNA reads TGTGCCAGCAGTTTGAGAGGGTTTAGGACCTACGAGCAGTACTTC. Protein product: CASSLRGFRTYEQYF. J is TRBJ2-7 and V is TRBV27; a weak D match, TRBD2 (5 bases). The CDR3 spans 15 residues. V shed 3 bases and J shed 2 bases, with 14 bases lying between them. Germline loops: CDR1 MNHEY, CDR2 SMNVEV (reference sequence).

A few counts support this clonotype. This chain connects TRBV28 to TRBJ2-7; 9 nucleotides match TRBD2. Per the germline V gene, CDR1 is MDHEN and CDR2 is SYDVKM. With V trimmed by 10 bases and J by 4 bases, 11 bases remained unmatched. The CDR3 totals 14 residues. CDR3 DNA: TGTGCCACTCAAGCGGGAGGACCCTTATACGAGCAGTACTTC. Translation: CATQAGGPLYEQYF. The full variable domain, with the rest looked up from reference TRBV28 and TRBJ2-7, is DVKVTQSSRYLVKRTGEKVFLECVQDMDHENMFWYRQDPGLGLRLIYFSYDVKMKEKGDIPEGYSVSREKKERFSLILESASTNQTSMYLCATQAGGPLYEQYFGPGTRLTVT.

The chain carries TRBV5-1 and TRBJ1-3; the match to TRBD1 covers 9 bases. The germline V gene has CDR1 SGHRS and CDR2 YFSETQ. V was pared by 2 bases and J by 0 bases, with 3 bases of the junction left unmatched. The CDR3 sequence is 16 residues long. CDR3 amino acids: CASSFTGGSSGNTIYF. Written as DNA, the CDR3 is TGCGCCAGCAGCTTCACAGGGGGCTCCTCTGGAAACACCATATATTTT.

In DNA, the CDR3 is TGTGCCAGCAGTTTATGGGGCCTCGGCTCCTACAATGAGCAGTTCTTC. Residues: CASSLWGLGSYNEQFF. V is TRBV27 and J is TRBJ2-1, with TRBD1 as a possible D gene (5 bases). Trimming shortened V by 1 base and J by 0 bases, and 10 bases separated the two germline ends. The germline gives CDR1 MNHEY, CDR2 SMNVEV (reference sequence). This CDR3 is 16 amino acids long.

Notes on this clonotype: It may be a read error: a sequence one base away is much more abundant. The chain recombines TRBV3-1 with TRBJ2-5, with TRBD2 identical over 12 bases. The germline V gene has CDR1 LGHDT and CDR2 YNNKEL (reference sequence). The CDR3 sequence is 17 residues long. CDR3 bases: TGTGCCTGCAGCCCGCGGACTAGCGGGGACATATTAGAGACCCAGTACTTC. This gives the protein CACSPRTSGDILETQYF.

There are a few counts of this clonotype. The rearrangement joins TRBV6-2 or TRBV6-3 to TRBJ1-6; the match to TRBD1 covers 11 bases. Germline V CDR1 and CDR2: MNHEY, SVGEGT. V shed 7 bases and J 9 bases; nucleotides not matched to a gene: 5. CDR3 length: 14 residues. The CDR3 region has the DNA TGTGCCAGCAATCCCGGGACAGGGGGTTCACCCCTCCACTTT. Its protein product is CASNPGTGGSPLHF.

The chain joins TRBV4-2 to TRBJ2-1, with D perhaps matching TRBD2 (6 bases). Germline V gives CDR1 LGHNA, CDR2 YNFKEQ. Trimming shortened V by 1 base and J by 3 bases, and 16 bases separated the two germline ends. This CDR3 contains 17 residues. Here the CDR3 reads CASSQVSSAGSYNEQFF. CDR3 DNA sequence: TGTGCCAGCAGCCAAGTCTCGTCCGCGGGGAGCTACAATGAGCAGTTCTTC.

The gene calls are TRBV5-1 and TRBJ2-3, with TRBD1 as a possible D gene (6 bases). The CDR3 covers 16 residues. The V end lost 3 bases, the J end lost 3 bases, and 17 bases lay between the germline ends. CDR1 SGHRS and CDR2 YFSETQ come from the germline V gene. The CDR3: CASSSRTATVTDTQYF. The DNA for the CDR3 is TGCGCCAGCAGCTCGCGGACAGCTACGGTTACAGATACGCAGTATTTT.